The present T cell receptor (beta chain) was sequenced within a study of blood T cell repertoires in COVID-19. In the study overall: Both acute and convalescent COVID-19 samples were obtained from the United States, Italy and Spain.

The age range of participants was 18 to 89 years, with residence in under 30 US areas. Sequenced by immunoSEQ multiplex PCR; TCRdb stores in-frame clones only, minus some. Of over 300,000 clones in the sample, 85% to 90% were seen once. The length of the CDR3 is 14 residues. Looked up from germline, CDR1 is SGDLS and CDR2 is YYNGEE. The V end was cut by 1 base, the J end by 12 bases, with 19 bases between. The sequencing sample was made of PBMCs or T cells enriched from blood (not recorded which). The chain carries TRBV9 and TRBJ1-1; D is uncertain. The TCR comes from a woman in her 30s with acute COVID-19. CDR3 DNA sequence: TGTGCCAGCAGCGTATCTGAGACTGCGTCCGGGTCTTTCTTT. Translating it yields CASSVSETASGSFF.